The 4 T cell receptor beta chains presented below share a single source sample, sequenced in a study of T cells in narcolepsy. Measured with immunoSEQ multiplex PCR; TCRdb has only the in-frame clones, and not every one. The sample includes tens of thousands of clones, roughly 64% seen only once; the top ten take roughly 12%. Material for sequencing was memory (CD45RA-) CD4+ T cells from blood. These receptors were collected from a human donor in good health.

In this sample, this clone turned up once. The chain joins TRBV9 to TRBJ1-2; TRBD1 aligns across 7 bases. Germline CDR1 reads SGDLS; CDR2 reads YYNGEE. V was pared by 2 bases and J by 4 bases, with 5 bases of the junction left unmatched. The length of the CDR3 is 14 residues. The CDR3 sequence: CASSVAGTAYGYTF. In DNA form, the CDR3 reads TGTGCCAGCAGCGTCGCCGGGACAGCCTATGGCTACACCTTC.

The rearrangement joins TRBV6-5 to TRBJ2-7; maybe TRBD2 (5 bases). Germline V gene data show CDR1 as MNHEY and CDR2 as SVGAGI. Trimming removed 6 bases at V and 9 bases at J, with 21 bases between. This CDR3 has 14 residues. In DNA, the CDR3 is TGTGCCAGCAGCCCACAACCACAGAGGGCTGGGCAGTACTTC. Amino acid sequence: CASSPQPQRAGQYF.

A few counts support this clone. Other DNA sequences from this sample encode an identical CDR3 as well. This chain links TRBV27 with TRBJ2-6; 8 nucleotides line up with TRBD1. The ends lost 0 bases at V and 3 bases at J; junction bases unmatched: 4. The CDR3 runs to 17 residues. Germline V gene lookup returns CDR1 MNHEY and CDR2 SMNVEV (reference sequence). The CDR3 loop is CASSLSPRGLGANVLTF. CDR3 in DNA: TGTGCCAGCAGTTTATCCCCCAGGGGGCTTGGGGCCAACGTCCTGACTTTC.

The V call is TRBV11-2, the J call TRBJ2-7; 11 positions match TRBD2. The V and J ends lost 5 bases and 4 bases, in that order; junction bases with no gene match: 7. Germline assignment: CDR1 SGHAT and CDR2 FQNNGV. This CDR3 is 15 amino acids long. The CDR3 coding sequence is TGTGCCAGCAGCACCACTAGCGGGGGAGATTACGAGCAGTACTTC. Translating gives CASSTTSGGDYEQYF.